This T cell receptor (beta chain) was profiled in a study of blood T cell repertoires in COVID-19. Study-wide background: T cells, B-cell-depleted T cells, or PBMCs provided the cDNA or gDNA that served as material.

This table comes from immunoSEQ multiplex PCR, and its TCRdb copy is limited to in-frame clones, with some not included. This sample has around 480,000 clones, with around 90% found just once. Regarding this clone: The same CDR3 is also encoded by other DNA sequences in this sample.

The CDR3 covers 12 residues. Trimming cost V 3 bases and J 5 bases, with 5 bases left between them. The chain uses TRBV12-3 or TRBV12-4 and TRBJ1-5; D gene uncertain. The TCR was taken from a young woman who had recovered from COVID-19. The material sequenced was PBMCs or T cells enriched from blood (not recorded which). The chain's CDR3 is CASSFPYQPQHF. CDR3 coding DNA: TGTGCCAGCAGTTTCCCGTATCAGCCCCAGCATTTT.